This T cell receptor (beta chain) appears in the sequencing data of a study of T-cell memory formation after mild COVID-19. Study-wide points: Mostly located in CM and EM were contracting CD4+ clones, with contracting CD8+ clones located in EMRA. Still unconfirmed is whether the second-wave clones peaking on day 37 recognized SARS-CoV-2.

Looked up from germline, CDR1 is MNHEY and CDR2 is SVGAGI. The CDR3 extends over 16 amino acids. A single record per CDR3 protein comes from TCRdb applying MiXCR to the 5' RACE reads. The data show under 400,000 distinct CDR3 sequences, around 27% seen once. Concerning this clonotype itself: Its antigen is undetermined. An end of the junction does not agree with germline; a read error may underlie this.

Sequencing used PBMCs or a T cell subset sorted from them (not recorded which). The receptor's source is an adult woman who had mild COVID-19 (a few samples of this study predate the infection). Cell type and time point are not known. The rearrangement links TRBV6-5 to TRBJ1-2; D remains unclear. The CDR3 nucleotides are TGTGCCAGCAGTCGAGCGGGCCGAGGACCTGTCTATAGCTACACCTTC. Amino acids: CASSRAGRGPVYSYTF.